This T cell receptor beta chain emerged from a study of blood T cell repertoires in COVID-19. Study-level background: From the United States, Italy and Spain came samples of acute and convalescent COVID-19. Sources were T cells, B-cell-depleted T cells, or PBMCs; the material itself was cDNA or gDNA.

V was clipped by 4 bases and J by 1 base, with 23 bases between them. This CDR3 region has 19 residues. Germline-derived CDR1 and CDR2 are SGHTA and FQGNSA. Per the original data handling: Estimates of nucleated cell counts were drawn from the amplification of reference gene primers. Clones were read by immunoSEQ multiplex PCR, and TCRdb kept only the in-frame ones, dropping some. D and trimming come from the DNA, and the V and J calls and clone size come from that table. Among 300,000 to 350,000 clones, over 70% were seen once, and the ten largest hold 2.5% to 3%. The sequencing sample was made of peripheral blood. This clonotype was obtained from a man aged 30 to 45 with active or convalescent COVID-19. The chain is built from TRBV7-2 and TRBJ1-3, with D maybe TRBD1 (5 bases). CDR3 residues: CASSSDRGGRVESGNTIYF. The CDR3 bases are TGTGCCAGCAGCTCCGATCGGGGGGGAAGGGTAGAGTCTGGAAACACCATATATTTT.